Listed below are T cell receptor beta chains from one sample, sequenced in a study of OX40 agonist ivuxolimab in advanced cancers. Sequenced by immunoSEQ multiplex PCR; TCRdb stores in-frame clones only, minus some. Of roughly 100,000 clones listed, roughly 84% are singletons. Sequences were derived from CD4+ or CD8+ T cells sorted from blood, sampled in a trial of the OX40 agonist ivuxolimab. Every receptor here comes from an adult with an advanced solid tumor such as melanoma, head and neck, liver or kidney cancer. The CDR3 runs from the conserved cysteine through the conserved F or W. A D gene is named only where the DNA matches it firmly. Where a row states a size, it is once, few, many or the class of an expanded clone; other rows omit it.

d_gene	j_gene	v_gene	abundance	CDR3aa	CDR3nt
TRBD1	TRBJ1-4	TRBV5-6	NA	CASSIGTGVEKLFF	TGTGCCAGCAGTATAGGGACAGGGGTTGAAAAACTGTTTTTT
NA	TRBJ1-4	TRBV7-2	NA	CASREGGTNEKLFF	TGTGCCAGCAGAGAGGGGGGAACTAATGAAAAACTGTTTTTT
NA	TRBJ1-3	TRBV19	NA	CASSRAGDGNTIYF	TGTGCCAGTAGTAGGGCGGGCGATGGAAACACCATATATTTT
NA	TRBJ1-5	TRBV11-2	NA	CASSHYSNQPQHF	TGTGCCAGCAGTCATTATAGCAATCAGCCCCAGCATTTT
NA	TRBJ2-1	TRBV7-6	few	CASSLATGPGAYNEQFF	TGTGCCAGCAGCTTAGCTACGGGCCCCGGCGCCTACAATGAGCAGTTCTTC
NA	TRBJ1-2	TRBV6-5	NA	CASSRSGSYTF	TGTGCCAGCAGTCGATCCGGGAGCTACACCTTC
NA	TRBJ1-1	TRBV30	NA	CAWSARVGTEAFF	TGTGCCTGGAGTGCCAGGGTGGGCACTGAAGCTTTCTTT
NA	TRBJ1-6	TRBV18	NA	CASSPEQDYNSPLHF	TGTGCCAGCTCACCAGAGCAAGACTATAATTCACCCCTCCACTTT
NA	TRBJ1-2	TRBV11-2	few	CASSLEEGTNYGYTF	TGTGCCAGCAGCTTAGAGGAGGGGACCAACTATGGCTACACCTTC
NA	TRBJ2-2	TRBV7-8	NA	CASSPQVQGETGELFF	TGTGCCAGCAGCCCTCAGGTCCAGGGCGAAACCGGGGAGCTGTTTTTT
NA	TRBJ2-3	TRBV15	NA	CATSRGGGGETDTQYF	TGTGCCACCAGCAGAGGAGGAGGGGGGGAAACAGATACGCAGTATTTT
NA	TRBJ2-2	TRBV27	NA	CASSFRVTASGRRTGELFF	TGTGCCAGCAGTTTTCGTGTGACTGCATCCGGCAGACGCACCGGGGAGCTGTTTTTT
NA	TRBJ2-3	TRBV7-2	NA	CASSQMQRGSTDTQYF	TGTGCCAGCAGCCAGATGCAACGGGGGAGCACAGATACGCAGTATTTT
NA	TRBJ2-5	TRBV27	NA	CASSFTGQETQYF	TGTGCCAGCAGTTTTACAGGACAAGAGACCCAGTACTTC
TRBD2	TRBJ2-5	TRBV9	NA	CASSVGDSGGAGETQYF	TGTGCCAGCAGCGTAGGGGATAGCGGGGGGGCCGGAGAGACCCAGTACTTC
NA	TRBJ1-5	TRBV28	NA	CASTEPGGGGNQPQHF	TGTGCCAGCACCGAGCCTGGGGGAGGCGGCAATCAGCCCCAGCATTTT
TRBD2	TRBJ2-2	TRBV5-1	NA	CASSPYNLGTSVLRSGELFF	TGCGCCAGCAGCCCTTATAATCTCGGGACTAGCGTCCTGCGATCCGGGGAGCTGTTTTTT
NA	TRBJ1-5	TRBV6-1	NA	CASSEARSGSQPQHF	TGTGCCAGCAGTGAAGCCAGGAGTGGTAGTCAGCCCCAGCATTTT
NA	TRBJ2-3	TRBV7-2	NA	CASSFRLTDTQYF	TGTGCCAGCAGCTTCCGACTGACAGATACGCAGTATTTT
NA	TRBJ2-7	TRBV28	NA	CASSPQQGMVYEQYF	TGTGCCAGCAGTCCCCAACAGGGAATGGTCTACGAGCAGTACTTC
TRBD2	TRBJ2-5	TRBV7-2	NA	CASSTSGTLQETQYF	TGTGCCAGCAGCACTAGCGGGACCCTCCAAGAGACCCAGTACTTC
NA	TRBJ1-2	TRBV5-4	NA	CASSRDGFYTF	TGTGCCAGCAGCAGGGACGGTTTCTACACCTTC
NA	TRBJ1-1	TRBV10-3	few	CAIESVENTEAFF	TGTGCCATTGAATCAGTAGAAAACACTGAAGCTTTCTTT
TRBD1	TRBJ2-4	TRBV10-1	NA	CASRQGIITAIIAKNIQCF	TGCGCCAGCCGACAGGGAATTATTACCGCAATCATAGCCAAAAACATTCAGTGCTTC
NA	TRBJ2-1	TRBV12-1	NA	CASSFARTSGGVCEQFF	TGTGCCAGCAGCTTTGCGAGGACTAGCGGGGGGGTTTGTGAGCAGTTCTTC
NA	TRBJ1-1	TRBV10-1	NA	CASSESRGGRDTEAFF	TGCGCCAGCAGTGAGTCCCGCGGGGGGCGTGATACTGAAGCTTTCTTT
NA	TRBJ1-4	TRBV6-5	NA	CASSHRERNEKLFF	TGTGCCAGCAGCCACAGGGAGAGAAATGAAAAACTGTTTTTT
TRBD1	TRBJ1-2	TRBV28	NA	CASSPPWQGARYGYTF	TGTGCCAGCAGTCCCCCCTGGCAGGGGGCGAGGTATGGCTACACCTTC
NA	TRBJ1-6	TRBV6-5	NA	CASRGTGSPLHF	TGTGCCAGCAGAGGGACGGGGTCACCCCTCCACTTT
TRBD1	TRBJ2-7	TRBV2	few	CASRAGQAPYEQYF	TGTGCCAGCAGGGCGGGACAGGCCCCCTACGAGCAGTACTTC
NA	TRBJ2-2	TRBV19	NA	CASSSVPGYTGELFF	TGTGCCAGTAGTTCCGTGCCGGGGTACACCGGGGAGCTGTTTTTT
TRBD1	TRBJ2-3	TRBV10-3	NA	CAISAGQGTDTQYF	TGTGCCATCAGTGCGGGACAGGGCACAGATACGCAGTATTTT
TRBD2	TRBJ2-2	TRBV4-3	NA	CASSHGTSTNTGELFF	TGCGCCAGCAGCCACGGGACTAGCACCAACACCGGGGAGCTGTTTTTT
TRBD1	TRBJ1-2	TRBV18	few	CASSPPWDSEGYTF	TGTGCCAGCTCACCACCTTGGGACAGTGAGGGCTACACCTTC
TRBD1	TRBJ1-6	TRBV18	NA	CASSLQRDSNSPLHF	TGTGCCAGCTCACTCCAACGGGACAGCAATTCACCCCTCCACTTT
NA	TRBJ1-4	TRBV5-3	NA	CARSLAVNEKLFF	TGTGCCAGAAGCTTGGCAGTTAATGAAAAACTGTTTTTT
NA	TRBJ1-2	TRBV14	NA	CASSQVGEHYGYTF	TGTGCCAGCAGCCAAGTCGGGGAACACTATGGCTACACCTTC
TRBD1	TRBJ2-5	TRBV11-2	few	CASSLTWTGAETQYF	TGTGCCAGCAGCTTGACTTGGACAGGGGCTGAGACCCAGTACTTC
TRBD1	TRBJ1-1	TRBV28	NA	CASRIQGSTEAFF	TGTGCCAGCAGAATACAGGGGAGCACTGAAGCTTTCTTT
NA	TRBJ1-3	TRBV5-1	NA	CASSFGSNSGNTIYF	TGCGCCAGCAGCTTTGGTTCAAACTCTGGAAACACCATATATTTT
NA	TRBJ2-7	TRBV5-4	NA	CASSFVGGATYEQYF	TGTGCCAGCAGCTTCGTTGGTGGGGCCACCTACGAGCAGTACTTC
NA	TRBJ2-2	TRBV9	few	CASSPRWGGTGELFF	TGTGCCAGCAGTCCAAGATGGGGTGGCACCGGGGAGCTGTTTTTT
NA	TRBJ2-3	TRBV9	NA	CASSVQGWADTQYF	TGTGCCAGCAGCGTTCAGGGGTGGGCAGATACGCAGTATTTT
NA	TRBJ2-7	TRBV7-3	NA	CASSFGPGVTPHEQYF	NA
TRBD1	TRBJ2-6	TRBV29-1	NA	CSVRTGTSGANVLTF	TGCAGCGTTCGGACAGGGACCTCTGGGGCCAACGTCCTGACTTTC